This TCR beta chain was profiled in a study of tumor-infiltrating lymphocytes in localized non-small cell lung cancer. Study summary: Patients included smokers and never-smokers with various histologies, some sampled after neoadjuvant chemotherapy. From each patient, both tumor and uninvolved lung, non-adjacent to tumor, were sampled.

Study conclusions and caveats: Tumors had more T cell infiltration than uninvolved lung, per TCRbeta sequencing and CD3 counts.

Here immunoSEQ multiplex PCR was the method, and the copy in TCRdb shows in-frame clones only, minus some. The data hold more than 1,500 clones, with about two fifths observed a single time. Germline-derived CDR1 and CDR2 are SGHTS and YDEGEE. The length of the CDR3 is 16 residues. V lost 4 bases and J lost 0, with 16 bases in between. Comments on this clone: Its antigen is undetermined.

Sequenced material: uninvolved lung tissue not adjacent to the tumor. This receptor was identified in a human donor with non-small cell lung cancer. V and J are TRBV5-8 and TRBJ1-2; D possibly corresponds to TRBD1 (5 bases). The chain's CDR3 is CASSDAPTVTNYGYTF. CDR3 DNA: TGTGCCAGCAGCGACGCCCCGACAGTTACTAACTATGGCTACACCTTC.